The sequence of this T cell receptor (beta chain) was determined in a study of T cell responses to AZD1222 COVID-19 vaccine. In the study overall: Analysis merged second doses at about 4 or about 12 weeks.

The assay was immunoSEQ multiplex PCR, and TCRdb's table has in-frame clones only and misses some. The sample has some 80,000 clones; about 86% are singletons. A note on this clone: The antigen remains undetermined.

Germline V lookup: CDR1 SGHTA, CDR2 FQGNSA. The V and J ends lost 1 base and 2 bases respectively, with 9 bases between them. This CDR3 spans 15 amino acids. Study results and caveats: Of the AZD1222 recipients, only six were seropositive at baseline. The donor cohort was predominantly white British with a female majority, and clonal diversity may have been underestimated.

This sequence originates from an adult in good health. Sequenced material: peripheral blood, taken on day 0 of AZD1222 vaccination. This chain joins TRBV7-2 and TRBJ1-5; possible D gene TRBD1, 5 bases. The CDR3 sequence: CASSLVGLGNQPQHF. The CDR3 nucleotides read TGTGCCAGCAGCTTAGTGGGACTGGGCAATCAGCCCCAGCATTTT.